This T cell receptor beta chain stems from a study of blood T cells in healthy people across ages. Overall study findings and caveats: Researchers deemed the diversity estimates from one million T cells underestimates. Per million T cells, TCR beta diversity dropped roughly linearly as age increased.

A second PCR, run for about 6 to 11 cycles, used a sample-barcoded 5' primer plus a J-beta primer mix. Carrying 12 random nucleotides, a template-switch adaptor labeled each individual cDNA molecule. MiXCR, applied by TCRdb to the 5' RACE reads, yields one record per CDR3 protein. The sample yields about 1.1 million distinct CDR3 sequences, less than 45% seen once. The CDR3 has 15 residues. Germline V gene sequence: CDR1 ENHRY, CDR2 SYGVKD. The study isolated at least 6.5 million PBMCs from each sample. As to this clonotype: As yet, its antigen is unknown. Compared with germline, one end of the junction differs, possibly owing to a read error.

The rearrangement uses TRBV10-3 and TRBJ2-3; 7 bases map to TRBD1. Material for sequencing was blood. The TCR was taken from a man younger than 35 in good health. The CDR3 nucleotides are TGTGCCATCAGTGAGCCGGGACAGTACACAGGTACGCAGTATTTT. Amino acids: CAISEPGQYTGTQYF.